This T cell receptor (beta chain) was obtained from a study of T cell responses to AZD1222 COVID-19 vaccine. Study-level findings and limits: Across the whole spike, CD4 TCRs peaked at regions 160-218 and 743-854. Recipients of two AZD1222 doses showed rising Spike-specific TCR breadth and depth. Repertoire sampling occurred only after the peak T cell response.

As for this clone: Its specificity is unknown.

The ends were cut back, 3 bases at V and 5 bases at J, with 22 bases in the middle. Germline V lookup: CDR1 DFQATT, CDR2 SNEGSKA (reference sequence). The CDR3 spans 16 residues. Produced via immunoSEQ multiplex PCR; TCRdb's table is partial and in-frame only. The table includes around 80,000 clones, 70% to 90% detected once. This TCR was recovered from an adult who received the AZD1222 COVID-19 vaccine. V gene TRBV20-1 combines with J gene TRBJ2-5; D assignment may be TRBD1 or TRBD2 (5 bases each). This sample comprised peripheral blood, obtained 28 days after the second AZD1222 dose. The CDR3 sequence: CSASSRSGSPDETQYF. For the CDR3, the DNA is TGCAGTGCTAGTTCTCGGTCAGGGAGCCCAGATGAGACCCAGTACTTC.